This T cell receptor (beta chain) was identified in a study of T-cell reconstitution after alpha-beta-depleted transplantation in children. CDR3 length: 15 residues. The V end was cut by 5 bases, the J end by 3 bases, with 14 bases between. CDR1 is SEHNR, CDR2 FQNEAQ, per germline (reference sequence). Using unique molecular identifiers, the investigators prepared the TCRbeta library. One entry per CDR3 protein, called by TCRdb with MiXCR from the PCR reads. The sample consists of a few hundred thousand distinct CDR3 sequences, 9.7% of them appearing once. This clonotype has more than one count but fewer than ten.

The sample here was PBMCs from the stem cell graft donor, taken from the stem cell graft. The chain has TRBV7-9 and TRBJ1-5, with D tentatively TRBD1 (6 bases). The TCR comes from a human donor who donated a stem cell graft to a child with SCID. This chain's CDR3 is CASSQGGTYNQPQHF. Written as DNA, the CDR3 is TGTGCCAGCAGCCAAGGGGGGACCTACAATCAGCCCCAGCATTTT.